The 15 T cell receptor beta chains reported below all come from one sample, sequenced in a study of T cell responses to AZD1222 COVID-19 vaccine. The table came from immunoSEQ multiplex PCR; TCRdb's copy has only in-frame clones and leaves some out. The sample lists 100,000 to 150,000 clones; roughly 84% were seen once. Sample: peripheral blood, taken on day 0 of AZD1222 vaccination. The receptors shown here come from an adult in good health.

V is TRBV5-1 and J is TRBJ2-6; a possible D gene is TRBD1 (5 bases). Germline-derived CDR1 and CDR2 are SGHRS and YFSETQ. This CDR3 contains 16 residues. Between the trimmed V and J ends, which lost 8 bases and 0 bases, there was a span of 15 bases. CDR3: CASTDSPVSGANVLTF. Here the CDR3 DNA reads TGCGCCAGTACAGACAGCCCAGTCTCTGGGGCCAACGTCCTGACTTTC.

J is TRBJ1-5 and V is TRBV27, with D tentatively TRBD1 (6 bases). Between the trimmed V and J ends, which lost 6 bases and 7 bases, there was a span of 22 bases. The germline V gene encodes CDR1 MNHEY and CDR2 SMNVEV (reference sequence). The CDR3 loop spans 16 amino acids. The CDR3, as DNA: TGTGCCAGCAGCCAATGGGCGGACTCCAGGGGCCAGCCCCAGCATTTT. Encoded protein: CASSQWADSRGQPQHF.

This clone was counted once. The J gene is TRBJ2-1, the V gene TRBV5-1; TRBD2 aligns across 10 bases. Trimming removed 2 bases from V and 0 bases from J; junction bases left unmatched: 2. Germline CDR1 and CDR2: SGHRS and YFSETQ. The length of the CDR3 is 16 residues. DNA for the CDR3: TGCGCCAGCAGCTTTTCTAGCGGGGGCTCCTACAATGAGCAGTTCTTC. This gives the protein CASSFSSGGSYNEQFF.

The J gene is TRBJ1-6, the V gene TRBV5-1; 10 bases line up with TRBD1. Germline loops: CDR1 SGHRS, CDR2 YFSETQ. V lost 5 bases and J lost 6; bases outside the gene matches: 2. The CDR3 sequence is 14 residues long. The CDR3 nucleotides are TGCGCCAGCAGTCGGACAGGGGGTAATTCACCCCTCCACTTT. It encodes CASSRTGGNSPLHF.

The chain recombines TRBV5-6 with TRBJ2-7; D call uncertain. Between the trimmed V and J ends, which lost 1 base and 0 bases, there was a span of 8 bases. The CDR3 extends over 14 amino acids. CDR1 and CDR2 from the germline V gene are SGHDT and YYEEEE. The CDR3 region is CASSLRVGSYEQYF. CDR3 coding DNA: TGTGCCAGCAGCTTGAGGGTCGGCTCCTACGAGCAGTACTTC.

The chain couples TRBV6-5 to TRBJ2-7; perhaps TRBD1 as D (6 bases). Germline lookup yields CDR1 MNHEY and CDR2 SVGAGI. Trimming removed 7 bases at V and 3 bases at J, with 13 bases between. This CDR3 region has 13 residues. The CDR3 is CASTETTGYEQYF. The DNA for the CDR3 is TGTGCCAGCACGGAAACGACAGGCTACGAGCAGTACTTC.

The chain couples TRBV5-5 to TRBJ1-2, with 7 bases lining up with TRBD1. Germline V gene sequence: CDR1 SGHKS, CDR2 YYEKEE (reference sequence). V gave up 0 bases and J gave up 7 bases; unmatched junction bases: 6. This CDR3 has 14 amino acids. CDR3 loop: CASSLVGGGRGYTF. Here the CDR3 DNA reads TGTGCCAGCAGCTTGGTAGGAGGGGGCCGTGGCTACACCTTC.

The CDR3 DNA reads TGCGCCAGCAGCTTGGCTGGACAGGGGAACACTGAAGCTTTCTTT. Protein sequence: CASSLAGQGNTEAFF. The V gene is TRBV5-1, the J gene TRBJ1-1, with 8 bases matching TRBD1. From germline, CDR1 is SGHRS and CDR2 YFSETQ. Germline trimming cut 0 bases from V and 1 base from J; bases unmatched to any gene: 2. The CDR3 has 15 amino acids.

This clone is a singleton in its sample. The CDR3 loop is CASRLGQVGQPQHF. As DNA, the CDR3 is TGTGCCAGTAGACTGGGACAGGTAGGTCAGCCCCAGCATTTT. The chain has TRBV19 and TRBJ1-5; 8 bases agree with TRBD1. CDR1 and CDR2 (germline): LNHDA, SQIVND (reference sequence). J lost 6 bases, V lost 6 bases, and 7 bases had no gene match. The CDR3 length is 14 residues.

The V gene is TRBV18, the J gene TRBJ1-2, with D unresolved. CDR3 length: 13 amino acids. Germline V lookup: CDR1 KGHSH, CDR2 LQKENI. The germline V and J ends were trimmed by 1 base and 4 bases, with 7 bases remaining between them. Here the CDR3 reads CASSPQGTYGYTF. The DNA of the CDR3 is TGTGCCAGCTCACCACAGGGTACCTATGGCTACACCTTC.

The chain links TRBV7-2 to TRBJ2-7, with 13 bases that match TRBD2. Germline V lookup: CDR1 SGHTA, CDR2 FQGNSA. V shed 1 base and J 10 bases; nucleotides not matched to a gene: 7. CDR3 length: 15 residues. In DNA form, the CDR3 reads TGTGCCAGCAGCTTAGATCGTGGGACTAGCGGGGTTCAGTACTTC. As protein: CASSLDRGTSGVQYF. The entire variable domain, with the rest obtained from reference TRBV7-2 and TRBJ2-7, is as follows: GAGVSQSPSNKVTEKGKDVELRCDPISGHTALYWYRQSLGQGLEFLIYFQGNSAPDKSGLPSDRFSAERTGGSVSTLTIQRTQQEDSAVYLCASSLDRGTSGVQYFGPGTRLTVT.

The chain combines TRBV3-1 (or the pseudogene TRBV3-2) with TRBJ1-1; TRBD1 is a possible D gene (5 bases). The V gene's germline CDR1 is LGHDT and CDR2 YNNKEL (reference sequence). Trimming pared 7 bases from V and 0 bases from J, leaving 12 bases between. The CDR3 covers 14 residues. CDR3 nucleotide sequence: TGTGCCAGCACCCGGGGGTTTCTGAACACTGAAGCTTTCTTT. Translation gives CASTRGFLNTEAFF.

V and J are TRBV6-5 and TRBJ1-4; D perhaps matches TRBD1 (5 bases). This CDR3 is built from 14 residues. Germline V gene lookup returns CDR1 MNHEY and CDR2 SVGAGI. V was shortened by 7 bases and J by 0 bases, with 9 bases between the two germline ends. CDR3 DNA: TGTGCCAGCAAAGGACAAGCAACTAATGAAAAACTGTTTTTT. It codes for CASKGQATNEKLFF.

The gene calls are TRBV4-1 and TRBJ2-6; 11 bases agree with TRBD1. The CDR3 totals 18 residues. Germline loops: CDR1 MGHRA, CDR2 YSYEKL. With V trimmed by 2 bases and J by 2 bases, 5 bases remained unmatched. CDR3 sequence (DNA): TGCGCCAGCAGCCAAAGTAGGACAGGGGGCGCTGGGGCCAACGTCCTGACTTTC. This translates into CASSQSRTGGAGANVLTF.

The chain employs TRBV6-5 and TRBJ1-6; D gene unclear. Looked up from germline, CDR1 is MNHEY and CDR2 is SVGAGI. The CDR3 length is 15 residues. Trimming pared 5 bases from V and 0 bases from J, leaving 8 bases between. For the CDR3, the DNA is TGTGCCAGCAGTCCGACGGACTCCTATAATTCACCCCTCCACTTT. Translating gives CASSPTDSYNSPLHF.